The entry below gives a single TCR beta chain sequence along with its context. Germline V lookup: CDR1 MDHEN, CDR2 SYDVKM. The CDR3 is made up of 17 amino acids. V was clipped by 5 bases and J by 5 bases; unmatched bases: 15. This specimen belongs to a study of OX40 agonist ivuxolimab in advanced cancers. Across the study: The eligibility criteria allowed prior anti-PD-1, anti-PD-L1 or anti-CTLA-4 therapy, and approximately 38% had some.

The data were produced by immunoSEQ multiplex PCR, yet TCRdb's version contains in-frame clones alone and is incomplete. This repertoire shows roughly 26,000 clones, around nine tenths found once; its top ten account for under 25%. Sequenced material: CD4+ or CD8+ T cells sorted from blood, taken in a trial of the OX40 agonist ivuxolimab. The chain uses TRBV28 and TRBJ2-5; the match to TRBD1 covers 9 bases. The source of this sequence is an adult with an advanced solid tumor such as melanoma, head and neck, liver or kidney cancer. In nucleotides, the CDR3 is TGTGCCAGCAGTCCGGCTGATAGACAGGGGGGGATGGAGACCCAGTACTTC. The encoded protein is CASSPADRQGGMETQYF.